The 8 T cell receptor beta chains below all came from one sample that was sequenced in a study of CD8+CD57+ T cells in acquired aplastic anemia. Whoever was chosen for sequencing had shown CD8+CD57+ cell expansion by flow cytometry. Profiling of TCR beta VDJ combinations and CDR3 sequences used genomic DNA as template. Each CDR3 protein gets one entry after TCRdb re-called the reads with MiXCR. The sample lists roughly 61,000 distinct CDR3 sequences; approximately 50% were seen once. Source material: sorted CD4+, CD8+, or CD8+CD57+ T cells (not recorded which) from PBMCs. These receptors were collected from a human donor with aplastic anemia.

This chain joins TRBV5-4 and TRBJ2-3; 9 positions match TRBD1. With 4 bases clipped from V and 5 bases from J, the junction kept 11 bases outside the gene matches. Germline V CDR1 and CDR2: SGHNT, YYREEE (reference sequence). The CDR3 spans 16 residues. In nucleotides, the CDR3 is TGTGCCAGCAGCCGGACCGGGACAGGGTTGGAAGATACGCAGTATTTT. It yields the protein CASSRTGTGLEDTQYF.

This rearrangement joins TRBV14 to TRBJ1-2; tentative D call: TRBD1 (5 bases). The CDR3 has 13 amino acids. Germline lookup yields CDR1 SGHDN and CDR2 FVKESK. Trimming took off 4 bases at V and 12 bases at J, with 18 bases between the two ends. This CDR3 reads CASSLTGGYGHTF. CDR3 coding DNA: TGTGCCAGCAGCCTCACGGGGGGATACGGCCACACCTTC. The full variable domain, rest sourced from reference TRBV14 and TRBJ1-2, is EAGVTQFPSHSVIEKGQTVTLRCDPISGHDNLYWYRRVMGKEIKFLLHFVKESKQDESGMPNNRFLAERTGGTYSTLKVQPAELEDSGVYFCASSLTGGYGHTFGSGTRLTVV.

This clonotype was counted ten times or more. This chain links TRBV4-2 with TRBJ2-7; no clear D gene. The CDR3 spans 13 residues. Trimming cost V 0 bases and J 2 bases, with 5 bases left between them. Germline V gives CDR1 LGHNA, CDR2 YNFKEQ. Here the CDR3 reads CASSQEGTYEQYF. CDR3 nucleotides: TGTGCCAGCAGCCAAGAAGGGACCTACGAGCAGTACTTC.

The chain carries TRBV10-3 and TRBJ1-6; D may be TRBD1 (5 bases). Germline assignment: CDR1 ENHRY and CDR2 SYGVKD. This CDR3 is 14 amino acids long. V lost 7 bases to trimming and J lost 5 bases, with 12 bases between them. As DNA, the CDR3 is TGTGCCATCACCGACAGCCCCAATAATTCACCCCTCCACTTT. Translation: CAITDSPNNSPLHF.

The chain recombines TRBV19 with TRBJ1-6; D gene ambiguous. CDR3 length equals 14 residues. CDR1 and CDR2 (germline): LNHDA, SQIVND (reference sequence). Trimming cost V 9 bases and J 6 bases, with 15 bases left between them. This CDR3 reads CASRERVSNSPLHF. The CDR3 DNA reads TGTGCCAGCAGAGAGAGGGTGAGTAATTCACCCCTCCACTTT. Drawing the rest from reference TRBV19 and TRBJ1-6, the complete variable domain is DGGITQSPKYLFRKEGQNVTLSCEQNLNHDAMYWYRQDPGQGLRLIYYSQIVNDFQKGDIAEGYSVSREKKESFPLTVTSAQKNPTAFYLCASRERVSNSPLHFGNGTRLTVT.

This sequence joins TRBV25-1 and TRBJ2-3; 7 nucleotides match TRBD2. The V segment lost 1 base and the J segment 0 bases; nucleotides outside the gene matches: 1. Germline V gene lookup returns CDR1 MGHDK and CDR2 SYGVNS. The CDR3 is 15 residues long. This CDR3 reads CASSELGGSTDTQYF. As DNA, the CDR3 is TGTGCCAGCAGTGAATTGGGGGGGAGCACAGATACGCAGTATTTT.

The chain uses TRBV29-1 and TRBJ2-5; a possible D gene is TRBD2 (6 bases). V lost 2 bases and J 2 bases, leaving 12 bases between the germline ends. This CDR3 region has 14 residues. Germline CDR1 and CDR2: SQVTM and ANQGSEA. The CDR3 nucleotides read TGCAGCGTTGAATTGGCGGGGATACAAGAGACCCAGTACTTC. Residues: CSVELAGIQETQYF.

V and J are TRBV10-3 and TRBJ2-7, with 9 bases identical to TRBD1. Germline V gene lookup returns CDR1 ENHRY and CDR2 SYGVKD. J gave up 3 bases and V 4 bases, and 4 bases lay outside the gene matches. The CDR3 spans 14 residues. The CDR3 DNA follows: TGTGCCATCAGTGGGACAGGGGTACTCTACGAGCAGTACTTC. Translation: CAISGTGVLYEQYF.